This T cell receptor (beta chain) was captured in a study of T cell responses to AZD1222 COVID-19 vaccine (dated by TCRdb to the early 2020s). For context, the study as a whole: AZD1222 recipients whose second dose came at about 4 weeks and those whose second dose came at about 12 weeks were combined into one group, since spike-specific TCR depth and breadth did not differ between the two schedules. Trial participants were enrolled by age into 18-55, 56-69 and 70-plus year subgroups, with about 150, 27 and 61 TCR-sequenced participants respectively. A total of about 230 trial participants underwent TCR sequencing, of whom some 210 received two doses of AZD1222 and around 25 received two doses of the MenACWY control vaccine.

The CDR3 regions of human TCRbeta chains were subjected to immunosequencing. Regarding the original processing steps: Repertoire TCRs were checked for matches against a reference library of SARS-CoV-2-specific TCRs that had been generated using the MIRA antigen-specificity platform. Breadth meant the fraction of unique TCRs that were SARS-CoV-2-associated, whereas depth meant the fraction of total T cells that were SARS-CoV-2-associated. Each spike-specific TCR was assigned to its reactive spike region and to a CD4 or CD8 class using the MIRA data. Log10-transformed breadth and depth values were compared by one-way ANOVA with Sidak's multiple comparisons tests. Not all clones reach the TCRdb copy of this immuneACCESS table, which keeps in-frame sequences only. Checked studies attribute under half of the gap to unresolved V genes and leave the rest unexplained. V and J calls and clone size follow that table, whereas D and trimming were derived from the DNA. This sample is represented by roughly 100,000 clones; about 88% of them were singletons. Together, the top ten hold more than 10% of the sample.

Results the study describes overall, beyond this receptor: Most participants were white British and females outnumbered males, and the authors suggested that clonal diversity may have been underestimated. Because no day 14 peak-response samples were available, repertoires were characterized only after the peak T cell response. The 56-69-year group was small, and its depth increase did not reach significance, likely because of low power. A significant rise in spike-specific TCR breadth and depth was observed after two AZD1222 doses relative to day 0 and relative to MenACWY recipients. Conclusions about previously exposed vaccinees were limited because only six AZD1222 recipients were SARS-CoV-2 seropositive at baseline. Vaccine-associated CD4 TCRs spanned the whole spike protein, with dominant responses in regions 160-218 and 743-854. Nearly half of unique spike-specific TCRs reportedly recognized epitopes outside regions mutated in the B.1.351 and B.1.1.7 variants.

With regard to this clone: The antigen this receptor binds is unknown. Nothing much larger sits one base from this clone, and base qualities are not available.

The time point label of this sample denotes: baseline before first vaccination. Vaccinee samples were obtained from the UK trials COV001 and COV002, which included a single-blind randomized controlled phase 2/3 trial of AZD1222 (ChAdOx1 nCoV-19) in healthy adults. For TCRbeta chain sequencing, PBMC samples were collected from trial participants at day 0 and at day 28 after the second dose. The TCR comes from an adult in good health. Source: peripheral blood, taken on day 0 of AZD1222 vaccination.

The sequence in DNA is TGTGCCAGCAGCTTAGATTCCCCAGGGATTAACTATGGCTACACCTTC. Protein translation: CASSLDSPGINYGYTF. The rearranged segments are TRBV11-2 and TRBJ1-2, with TRBD1 tentatively as D gene (5 bases match). V is cut by 0 bases and J by 1 base, and the space between the germline ends is 12 bases. CDR1 and CDR2 are read off the germline V gene as SGHAT and FQNNGV. The CDR3 covers 16 residues, taking in both the cysteine and the phenylalanine. Only the CDR3 DNA is retained, 48 bases long and in frame from the first base. Where the CDR3 stops, the reference TRBV11-2 and TRBJ1-2 genes take over; the full variable domain is EAGVAQSPRYKIIEKRQSVAFWCNPISGHATLYWYQQILGQGPKLLIQFQNNGVVDDSQLPKDRFSAERLKGVDSTLKIQPAKLEDSAVYLCASSLDSPGINYGYTFGSGTRLTVV.